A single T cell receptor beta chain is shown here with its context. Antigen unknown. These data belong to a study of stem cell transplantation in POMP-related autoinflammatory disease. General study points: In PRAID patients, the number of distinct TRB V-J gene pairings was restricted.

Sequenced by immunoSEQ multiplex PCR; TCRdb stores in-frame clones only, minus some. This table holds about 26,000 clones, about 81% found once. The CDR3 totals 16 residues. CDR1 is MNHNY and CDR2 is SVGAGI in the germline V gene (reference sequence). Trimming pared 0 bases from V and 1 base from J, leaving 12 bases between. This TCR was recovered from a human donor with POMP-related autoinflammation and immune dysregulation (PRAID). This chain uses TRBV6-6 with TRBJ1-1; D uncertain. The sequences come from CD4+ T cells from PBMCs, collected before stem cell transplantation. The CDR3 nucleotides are TGTGCCAGCAGTTACTCGGTTAGACCCCGGAACACTGAAGCTTTCTTT. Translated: CASSYSVRPRNTEAFF.